This entry is about one T cell receptor beta chain. This clonotype was seen a handful of times. The clone's antigen remains unknown. Base qualities are missing; no much larger clone stands one base away. This sample is part of a study of spatial heterogeneity in lung cancer (dated by TCRdb to 2018 to 2020). Regarding the study in general: Beta-chain transcripts were consistently detected in greater numbers than alpha-chain transcripts, which likely reflects a higher abundance of beta-chain transcripts. In the raw uncorrected reads, each unique combination of TCR and UMI appeared on average more than ten times. The study quantitatively compared TCR alpha and beta repertoires across multiple tumor regions, matched nontumor lung and blood in non-small cell lung cancer. At surgery, both alpha and beta chains were TCR-sequenced in some 220 tumor regions, 64 matched nontumor lung samples and a few dozen PBMC samples. Nonsynonymous mutation counts, determined by whole-exome sequencing of tumor tissue, were related to TCR repertoire features.

The protocol used for the library was 5' RACE. The run used a NextSeq 500. In the TCR library protocol, a unique molecular identifier was attached to each TCR cDNA molecule so that PCR and sequencing errors could be corrected. From the authors' description of their analysis: Decombinator tools were used for TCR identification, UMI-based error correction and CDR3 extraction. Expanded TCRs were defined as those above a frequency of 2 per 1,000, corresponding to the top 1% of the tumor frequency distribution. Each repertoire was subsampled 100 times to 5,000 TCRs, after which Renyi diversity was computed with the R vegan package. CDR3 similarity networks were built from amino acid triplet string-kernel similarity, with CDR3s being connected when pairwise similarity was above 0.82. TCRdb trimmed the raw reads at Q25, called clones with MiXCR and kept productive beta chains. Each CDR3 protein gets just one entry, which takes the most common genes and DNA from the rows behind it. The V and J calls were not made by the authors but by TCRdb's processing. The sample table lists 77,000 or so distinct CDR3 sequences, around 21% of them with a count of one. Together, the top ten hold 5% to 7.5% of the sample.

Beyond this particular receptor, the publication reports: Ubiquitous expanded tumor TCRs showed up in blood more often at tumor resection than at routine follow-up. Additional single-cell paired TCR alpha and beta sequencing was considered necessary to confirm, at a functional level, the hypothesis that regional TCRs recognize regional mutations.

The time point label, as the study defines it: sample taken at primary tumor resection. For TCR sequencing, whole RNA was extracted from tumor and nontumor lung tissue, or from cryopreserved PBMC samples, and no cell sorting was done. Samples were obtained from over 70 patients with early-stage, untreated non-small cell lung cancer from the lung TRACERx cohort. Patients were selected for TCR sequencing only if sufficient RNA was available from at least two tumor regions. Including cysteine and phenylalanine, the CDR3 has 14 amino acids. Solely the CDR3 DNA is kept, with 42 bases framed from the first base.

The starting material was PBMCs, obtained at surgery. The receptor was isolated from a male donor with early-stage non-small cell lung cancer. The rearrangement joined TRBV21-1 to TRBJ2-7; TRBD1 is taken as the D call from the table, unchecked against the DNA. TRBV21-1 is a documented pseudogene. The DNA sequence follows: TGTGCCAGCAGCAGGAAGGTCCCCTCCTACGAGCAGTACTTC. This translates into CASSRKVPSYEQYF.